A selection of T cell receptor beta chains follows, all from one sample in a study of shared clonotypes between healthy human individuals. Only in-frame clones appear in the TCRdb table, and some are missing; sequencing was by immunoSEQ multiplex PCR. The sample holds fewer than 400,000 clones; 74% are singletons and the top ten take 10%. Sample: memory CD4+ T cells sorted from blood. Receptors were obtained from a man aged 25 to 45 in good health. The CDR3 runs from the conserved cysteine through the conserved F or W. Each record gives: J gene, V gene, clone size, D gene, CDR3 protein, CDR3 DNA. D genes are given only for firm matches. Not all rows give a size; the values are once, few, many and, for expanded clones, a class.

>TRBJ2-5|TRBV5-6|.|TRBD2
CASSSTSGRETQYF
TGTGCCAGCAGCTCCACTAGCGGGAGAGAGACCCAGTACTTC
>TRBJ2-7|TRBV27|few|TRBD2
CASSPTTSRDEQYF
TGTGCCAGCAGTCCTACGACTAGCCGAGACGAGCAGTACTTC
>TRBJ2-3|TRBV7-9|.|.
CASSSKRTSTDTQYF
TGTGCCAGCAGCTCCAAGCGGACTAGCACAGATACGCAGTATTTT
>TRBJ2-7|TRBV5-1|.|.
CASSPAPTGSYEQYF
TGCGCCAGCAGCCCGGCTCCGACAGGCTCCTACGAGCAGTACTTC
>TRBJ2-5|TRBV6-1|.|.
CASSEAGFRGETQYF
TGTGCCAGCAGTGAAGCAGGCTTCAGGGGAGAGACCCAGTACTTC
>TRBJ2-5|TRBV18|.|.
CASAYQETQYF
TGTGCCAGCGCGTACCAAGAGACCCAGTACTTC
>TRBJ2-1|TRBV27|.|TRBD1
CASSWGQGLNEQFF
TGTGCCAGCAGTTGGGGACAGGGGTTAAATGAGCAGTTCTTC
>TRBJ2-7|TRBV5-4|.|.
CASSFRDITAGQYF
TGTGCCAGCAGCTTTCGGGACATAACAGCGGGACAGTACTTC
>TRBJ2-3|TRBV7-2|.|.
CASSTPRTKQTDTQYF
TGTGCCAGCAGCACGCCCCGGACTAAGCAGACAGATACGCAGTATTTT
>TRBJ2-4|TRBV29-1|.|.
CSVEGIGGNIQYF
TGCAGCGTTGAGGGGATTGGGGGAAACATTCAGTACTTC
>TRBJ2-7|TRBV6-1|.|TRBD2
CASSAGLAGGAYEQYF
TGTGCCAGCAGTGCGGGACTAGCGGGAGGGGCCTACGAGCAGTACTTC
>TRBJ2-7|TRBV4-3|.|.
CASSQGGHYEQYF
TGCGCCAGCAGCCAAGGAGGACACTACGAGCAGTACTTC
>TRBJ1-1|TRBV5-4|.|.
CASSLEQGNEAFF
TGTGCCAGCAGCTTGGAACAGGGCAATGAAGCTTTCTTT
>TRBJ2-7|TRBV29-1|.|TRBD2
CSVQGLAGEWYEQYF
TGCAGCGTCCAAGGACTAGCGGGAGAGTGGTACGAGCAGTACTTC
>TRBJ2-1|TRBV25-1|.|TRBD2
CASSEPRAGGYNEQFF
TGTGCCAGCAGTGAACCGAGAGCGGGGGGATACAATGAGCAGTTCTTC
>TRBJ2-1|TRBV10-2|.|.
CASTDYDNEQFF
TGCGCCAGCACGGACTACGACAATGAGCAGTTCTTC
>TRBJ2-5|TRBV7-2|.|TRBD2
CASSLEGLAGGRGETQYF
TGTGCCAGCAGCTTAGAGGGACTAGCGGGAGGGAGGGGGGAGACCCAGTACTTC
>TRBJ1-2|TRBV4-2|.|.
CASSRFAGDNYGYTF
TGTGCCAGCAGCCGGTTCGCGGGGGATAACTATGGCTACACCTTC
>TRBJ2-1|TRBV27|.|.
CASSSGAPRRKFF
TGTGCCAGCAGCTCTGGAGCCCCCCGACGAAAGTTCTTC
>TRBJ2-1|TRBV29-1|.|TRBD2
CSVPAGGISNEQFF
TGCAGCGTCCCAGCGGGAGGGATCAGCAATGAGCAGTTCTTC
>TRBJ2-3|TRBV2|.|.
CASRKEQTKDTQYF
TGTGCCAGCAGAAAGGAACAAACTAAAGATACGCAGTATTTT
>TRBJ2-7|TRBV15|.|.
CATSRTPSYEQYF
TGTGCCACCAGCAGAACACCCTCCTACGAGCAGTACTTC
>TRBJ2-5|TRBV7-2|.|.
CASSPRGTLGFPYQETQYF
TGTGCCAGCAGCCCTAGAGGAACGCTAGGATTTCCTTACCAAGAGACCCAGTACTTC
>TRBJ1-1|TRBV29-1|many|.
CSGAPGWAMNTEAFF
TGCAGCGGGGCGCCAGGGTGGGCTATGAACACTGAAGCTTTCTTT
>TRBJ1-5|TRBV18|.|TRBD1
CASSPSGTGVNQPQHF
TGTGCCAGCTCACCATCCGGGACAGGGGTGAATCAGCCCCAGCATTTT
>TRBJ2-2|TRBV7-2|.|.
CASSPTVNTGELFF
TGTGCCAGCAGCCCTACAGTGAACACCGGGGAGCTGTTTTTT
>TRBJ2-5|TRBV5-1|.|TRBD1
CASSFRPGGQETQYF
TGCGCCAGCAGCTTTAGGCCAGGGGGCCAAGAGACCCAGTACTTC
>TRBJ1-3|TRBV18|.|.
CASSPAPPTGRSSGNTIYF
TGTGCCAGCTCACCCGCGCCCCCGACGGGTCGGAGCTCTGGAAACACCATATATTTT
>TRBJ2-2|TRBV5-4|.|.
CASSTRAAGELFF
TGTGCCAGCAGCACCAGGGCTGCCGGGGAGCTGTTTTTT
>TRBJ2-6|TRBV10-3|.|.
CAISESGLSSGANVLTF
TGTGCCATCAGTGAGTCGGGCTTAAGCTCTGGGGCCAACGTCCTGACTTTC
>TRBJ2-1|TRBV7-9|.|.
CASSLELGAFPGEQFF
TGTGCCAGCAGCTTAGAACTAGGGGCTTTCCCGGGGGAGCAGTTCTTC
>TRBJ1-5|TRBV7-8|once|.
CASSLGQNNQPQHF
TGTGCCAGCAGCTTAGGTCAGAACAATCAGCCCCAGCATTTT
>TRBJ1-3|TRBV7-9|.|.
CASTSRGGVSGNTIYF
TGTGCCAGCACCTCCCGGGGCGGAGTCTCTGGAAACACCATATATTTT
>TRBJ2-7|TRBV28|.|.
CASSRQGLYEQYF
TGTGCCAGCAGTCGACAGGGACTCTACGAGCAGTACTTC
>TRBJ2-3|TRBV7-2|once|.
CASSPLRDTQYF
TGTGCCAGCAGCCCTTTAAGAGATACGCAGTATTTT
>TRBJ2-3|TRBV5-4|.|.
CASSEDSTSTDTQYF
TGTGCCAGCAGCGAGGACTCGACCTCCACAGATACGCAGTATTTT
>TRBJ2-5|TRBV5-1|.|TRBD2
CASSPGLAGGETQYF
TGCGCCAGCAGCCCCGGACTAGCGGGAGGAGAGACCCAGTACTTC
>TRBJ2-2|TRBV5-1|.|.
CASSPRIQDTGELFF
TGCGCCAGCAGCCCTCGGATCCAAGACACCGGGGAGCTGTTTTTT
>TRBJ1-2|TRBV4-2|.|.
CASSQETGGLYGYTF
TGTGCCAGCAGCCAGGAGACTGGGGGACTCTATGGCTACACCTTC
>TRBJ1-1|TRBV9|many|.
CASSLRAQNTEAFF
TGTGCCAGCAGCCTTCGGGCTCAGAACACTGAAGCTTTCTTT
>TRBJ1-2|TRBV6-1|.|.
CASSEYPQGYGYTF
TGTGCCAGCAGTGAATATCCCCAAGGCTATGGCTACACCTTC
>TRBJ2-3|TRBV27|.|.
CASSKGTGISTDTQYF
TGTGCCAGCAGTAAGGGGACGGGGATAAGCACAGATACGCAGTATTTT
>TRBJ1-1|TRBV10-1|.|.
CASRATMNTEAFF
TGCGCCAGCAGAGCGACAATGAACACTGAAGCTTTCTTT
>TRBJ2-3|TRBV28|.|.
CASRLGGRGTQYF
TGTGCCAGCAGGTTAGGGGGGCGCGGTACGCAGTATTTT